One and the same sample provided the 27 T cell receptor beta chains below, sequenced in a study of molecular identifiers for immune sequencing clone quantification. TCRdb analysed the PCR reads with MiXCR anew, one entry per CDR3 protein. The data hold 600,000 to 650,000 distinct CDR3 sequences, with 15% to 20% observed a single time. Sequenced: naive CD8+ T cells from blood, with Jurkat cell RNA spiked in. As for subset: FACS-sorted CD8+CD4-CCR7+CD45RA+ naive T cells. These receptor sequences come from a human donor in good health. Some libraries in this study had Jurkat cell RNA spiked in.

This clonotype was detected ten times or more. The chain joins TRBV6-2 or TRBV6-3 to TRBJ2-5, with 10 bases matching TRBD1. J lost 6 bases, V lost 5 bases, and 6 bases had no gene match. The CDR3 totals 14 residues. From germline, CDR1 is MNHEY and CDR2 SVGEGT. CDR3 region: CASSEGQGRQTQYF. The CDR3 DNA follows: TGTGCCAGCAGTGAGGGACAGGGGCGGCAGACCCAGTACTTC.

The V call is TRBV20-1, the J call TRBJ2-7, with 10 bases matching TRBD2. J gave up 1 base and V 0 bases, and 12 bases lay outside the gene matches. Germline V gives CDR1 DFQATT, CDR2 SNEGSKA (reference sequence). CDR3 length equals 18 residues. The CDR3 reads CSARDFRLAGVLSYEQYF. CDR3 in DNA: TGCAGTGCTAGAGATTTTCGGCTAGCGGGAGTTTTGTCCTACGAGCAGTACTTC.

This clonotype appeared many times. CDR3 coding DNA: TGTGCCAGCAGCCTCTTAGGGAGCTGGGGGACAGGGAGTAACGAGCAGTACTTC. It specifies CASSLLGSWGTGSNEQYF. This rearrangement joins TRBV27 to TRBJ2-7; 9 nucleotides line up with TRBD1. V was pared by 6 bases and J by 5 bases, with 20 bases of the junction left unmatched. The CDR3 runs 18 residues. Germline V gives CDR1 MNHEY, CDR2 SMNVEV (reference sequence).

This clonotype was seen at least ten times. This sequence joins TRBV2 and TRBJ1-2; D not certain. CDR1 SNHLY and CDR2 FYNNEI come from the germline V gene. The V gene lost 5 bases and the J gene lost 2 bases, with 9 bases spanning the gap. CDR3 size: 13 residues. CDR3 nucleotides: TGTGCCAGCAGTCCGGTGCCGAACTATGGCTACACCTTC. As protein: CASSPVPNYGYTF.

This chain connects TRBV2 to TRBJ2-4, with D uncertain. Germline-derived CDR1 and CDR2 are SNHLY and FYNNEI. There are 14 residues in the CDR3. The V end was cut by 7 bases, the J end by 0 bases, with 10 bases between. CDR3 sequence: CASTEELAKNIQYF. The DNA for the CDR3 is TGTGCCAGCACCGAAGAGCTAGCCAAAAACATTCAGTACTTC.

Many counts were recorded for this clonotype. This sequence joins TRBV28 and TRBJ2-7; the match to TRBD1 covers 11 bases. V lost 5 bases, J lost 5 bases, and 5 bases stayed unmatched. CDR3 length: 14 residues. Germline V lookup: CDR1 MDHEN, CDR2 SYDVKM. CDR3 amino acids: CASSPRTGGDEQYF. In nucleotides, the CDR3 is TGTGCCAGCAGTCCCCGGACAGGGGGCGACGAGCAGTACTTC.

This clonotype was counted at least ten times. The J gene is TRBJ2-7, the V gene TRBV20-1; D might be TRBD1 (5 bases). CDR3 length equals 13 residues. In germline, CDR1 is DFQATT, CDR2 SNEGSKA (reference sequence). V lost 3 bases and J 0 bases, leaving 9 bases between the germline ends. CDR3: CSASWGNSYEQYF. The CDR3 DNA is TGCAGTGCTAGTTGGGGCAACTCCTACGAGCAGTACTTC.

In its sample, this clonotype was seen many times. The V and J genes are TRBV27 and TRBJ2-7; the D call may be TRBD1 or TRBD2 (5 bases each). Between the trimmed V and J ends, which lost 6 bases and 2 bases, there was a span of 14 bases. This CDR3 comprises 14 residues. Germline V gene data show CDR1 as MNHEY and CDR2 as SMNVEV (reference sequence). The CDR3 DNA is TGTGCCAGCAGCCTGAATGGGGGTGCCTACGAGCAGTACTTC. Amino acids: CASSLNGGAYEQYF.

This clonotype has a count of ten or more. V and J are TRBV12-3 or TRBV12-4 and TRBJ2-7; D unclear. V lost 2 bases, J lost 7 bases, and 9 bases lay in between. This CDR3 comprises 12 residues. The CDR3 DNA is TGTGCCAGCAGTTTAAATAGTATAGAGCAGTACTTC. This translates into CASSLNSIEQYF.

This clonotype was picked up many times. The chain is built from TRBV7-3 and TRBJ2-4, with 9 bases aligning to TRBD2. CDR1 SGHTA and CDR2 FQGTGA come from the germline V gene. The CDR3 consists of 15 residues. Unmatched junction bases numbered 10, after V lost 5 bases and J lost 8 bases. The CDR3 here is CASSPVGGRADIQYF. The CDR3 nucleotides read TGTGCCAGCAGCCCCGTTGGCGGGAGGGCCGACATTCAGTACTTC.

The table lists this clonotype with many counts. The genes are TRBV23-1 and TRBJ2-7; 8 bases are shared with TRBD1. TRBV23-1 is an ORF, and what it does is uncertain. This CDR3 contains 14 residues. V gave up 6 bases and J gave up 3 bases; unmatched junction bases: 7. The CDR3 protein is CASSSLDRVYEQYF. The DNA for the CDR3 is TGCGCCAGCAGCTCTTTGGACAGGGTCTACGAGCAGTACTTC.

At least ten counts were recorded for this clonotype. The chain links TRBV15 to TRBJ2-3; D is ambiguous. Trimming shortened V by 3 bases and J by 1 base, and 14 bases separated the two germline ends. There are 16 residues in the CDR3. Looked up from germline, CDR1 is LNHNV and CDR2 is YYDKDF (reference sequence). For the CDR3, the DNA is TGTGCCACCAGCAGTCCTCCCTCTTTGGGCACAGATACGCAGTATTTT. It is translated as CATSSPPSLGTDTQYF.

This clonotype has ten or more counts. CDR3 region: CASRDIFGPEQYF. CDR3 in DNA: TGTGCCTCTCGGGACATCTTCGGACCCGAGCAGTACTTC. The J gene is TRBJ2-7, the V gene TRBV7-9; D may be TRBD1 (6 bases). V lost 11 bases, J lost 6 bases, and 20 bases lay in between. CDR3 size: 13 residues. The germline gives CDR1 SEHNR, CDR2 FQNEAQ (reference sequence).

Note on this clonotype: An end of the junction differs from the germline gene, which may be a read error. The chain links TRBV9 to TRBJ1-2; D possibly corresponds to TRBD1 (6 bases). Germline V gene lookup returns CDR1 SGDLS and CDR2 YYNGEE. The CDR3 consists of 15 residues. The CDR3 DNA reads TGTGCCAGCGGCGTAACACAGGGTTTGAGCTATGGCTACACCTTC. The encoded protein is CASGVTQGLSYGYTF.

Ten or more counts support this clonotype. The chain recombines TRBV5-1 with TRBJ2-7; D might be TRBD1 (6 bases). Germline V gene data show CDR1 as SGHRS and CDR2 as YFSETQ. The length of the CDR3 is 15 residues. With 6 bases removed from V and 2 bases from J, the gap between germline ends came to 18 bases. This chain's CDR3 is CASTSGTSSTYEQYF. CDR3 bases: TGCGCCAGCACCTCAGGGACAAGCTCCACCTACGAGCAGTACTTC.

This clonotype has more than one count but fewer than ten. The genes are TRBV15 and TRBJ2-1; the D gene is possibly TRBD2 (5 bases). Germline loops: CDR1 LNHNV, CDR2 YYDKDF (reference sequence). The CDR3 sequence is 13 residues long. The ends were cut back, 1 base at V and 7 bases at J, with 8 bases in the middle. The CDR3 is CATSRARGNEQFF. The CDR3 DNA follows: TGTGCCACCAGCAGAGCCCGCGGGAATGAGCAGTTCTTC.

In regard to this clonotype: A much larger clone differs from this one at a single base, so this may be a read error. Because the CDR3 is missing its conserved closing phenylalanine or tryptophan, this is likely a read error. This chain links TRBV19 with TRBJ2-4; D is ambiguous. V was clipped by 5 bases and J by 7 bases, with 18 bases between them. The CDR3 covers 15 residues. Looked up from germline, CDR1 is LNHDA and CDR2 is SQIVND (reference sequence). The CDR3 DNA follows: TGTGCCAGTAGTTGGGTGACCCGGACCCCTAACATTCAGTACCTC. This gives the protein CASSWVTRTPNIQYL.

This clonotype was observed many times. This chain connects TRBV6-6 to TRBJ2-5; 7 bases fit TRBD1. The germline V gene has CDR1 MNHNY and CDR2 SVGAGI (reference sequence). This CDR3 comprises 15 residues. J lost 3 bases, V lost 2 bases, and 6 bases had no gene match. The CDR3 protein is CASSYGTDFKETQYF. As DNA, the CDR3 is TGTGCCAGCAGTTACGGGACAGACTTTAAAGAGACCCAGTACTTC.

This clonotype was seen repeatedly, ten times or more. Possible read error: a much larger clone is one base away. V is TRBV5-6 and J is TRBJ2-3; no definite D call. V was clipped by 4 bases and J by 0 bases, with 3 bases between them. CDR1 and CDR2 (germline): SGHDT, YYEEEE. The CDR3 totals 12 residues. This CDR3 reads CASSISTDTQYF. In DNA, the CDR3 is TGTGCCAGCAGCATAAGCACAGATACGCAGTATTTT.

This clonotype was seen at least ten times. The J gene is TRBJ1-4, the V gene TRBV4-3; the D is unclear. Germline loops: CDR1 LGHNA, CDR2 YSLEER. The CDR3 spans 18 residues. V gave up 0 bases and J gave up 8 bases, with 22 bases separating them. CDR3 in amino acids: CASSQDQAGRASGEKLFF. The CDR3 bases are TGCGCCAGCAGCCAAGATCAGGCCGGGAGGGCGTCTGGAGAAAAACTGTTTTTT.

This clonotype was seen ten or more times. CDR3 coding DNA: TGCAGCGTTGAACTAGCGGGAGTACTCTACGAGCAGTACTTC. Translating gives CSVELAGVLYEQYF. The chain carries TRBV29-1 and TRBJ2-7; 10 bases are a match to TRBD2. V trimming: 2 bases; J trimming: 3 bases; junction bases outside the gene matches: 4. The CDR3 runs 14 residues. The germline gives CDR1 SQVTM, CDR2 ANQGSEA.

This chain joins TRBV7-9 and TRBJ2-2; D uncertain. V lost 1 base and J lost 3, with 6 bases in between. Germline V gene data show CDR1 as SEHNR and CDR2 as FQNEAQ (reference sequence). There are 14 residues in the CDR3. In DNA form, the CDR3 reads TGTGCCAGCAGCTTAGTTGGCTACACCGGGGAGCTGTTTTTT. Residues: CASSLVGYTGELFF. The whole variable domain, filled in from reference TRBV7-9 and TRBJ2-2, reads DTGVSQNPRHKITKRGQNVTFRCDPISEHNRLYWYRQTLGQGPEFLTYFQNEAQLEKSRLLSDRFSAERPKGSFSTLEIQRTEQGDSAMYLCASSLVGYTGELFFGEGSRLTVL.

In this sample, this clonotype turned up a few times. The chain recombines TRBV6-5 with TRBJ1-2; 8 bases align to TRBD1. This CDR3 region has 19 residues. The V gene's germline CDR1 is MNHEY and CDR2 SVGAGI. V lost 4 bases and J lost 0; bases outside the gene matches: 16. CDR3 nucleotide sequence: TGTGCCAGCAGTTCCCCAGGCGGACAGGGTTTTACTTCTAACTATGGCTACACCTTC. Protein sequence: CASSSPGGQGFTSNYGYTF.

The CDR3 loop is CASSVLDRVGEQYF. The CDR3 DNA sequence: TGTGCCAGCAGCGTATTGGACAGGGTGGGCGAGCAGTACTTC. The rearrangement uses TRBV9 and TRBJ2-7, with 8 bases aligning to TRBD1. This CDR3 is built from 14 residues. With 1 base clipped from V and 6 bases from J, the junction kept 6 bases outside the gene matches. Germline V gene sequence: CDR1 SGDLS, CDR2 YYNGEE.

Regarding this clonotype: Since the CDR3 does not end with the conserved phenylalanine or tryptophan, this likely comes from a read error. The chain joins TRBV6-2 or TRBV6-3 to TRBJ2-7; D might be TRBD1 (6 bases). Trimming took 4 bases from V and 2 from J, leaving 12 bases between them. The CDR3 covers 14 residues. Looked up from germline, CDR1 is MNHEY and CDR2 is SVGEGT. The CDR3 DNA reads as TGTGCCAGCAGTTGCCCCGGACAGACCTACGAGCAGTACCTC. Protein sequence: CASSCPGQTYEQYL.

As for this clonotype: A much bigger clone sits one base away, suggesting this may be a read error. The CDR3 is CASSHQDGGPYGQYF. The CDR3 nucleotides read TGCGCCAGCAGCCACCAGGACGGAGGACCCTACGGGCAGTACTTC. The J gene is TRBJ2-7, the V gene TRBV4-3; weak D call: TRBD2 (5 bases). Germline values: CDR1 LGHNA, CDR2 YSLEER. This CDR3 spans 15 amino acids.

This clonotype was seen repeatedly, ten times or more. The chain joins TRBV2 to TRBJ1-5, with TRBD1 identical over 8 bases. The CDR3 extends over 16 amino acids. The V and J ends lost 5 bases and 1 base, in that order; junction bases with no gene match: 7. The germline CDR1 and CDR2 sequences are SNHLY and FYNNEI. Written as DNA, the CDR3 is TGTGCCAGCAGTCCGACGGGACAGGCAAGCAATCAGCCCCAGCATTTT. This sequence encodes CASSPTGQASNQPQHF. Filled out from reference TRBV2 and TRBJ1-5, the complete variable domain reads EPEVTQTPSHQVTQMGQEVILRCVPISNHLYFYWYRQILGQKVEFLVSFYNNEISEKSEIFDDQFSVERPDGSNFTLKIRSTKLEDSAMYFCASSPTGQASNQPQHFGDGTRLSIL.